This T cell receptor (beta chain) was documented in a study of cytomegalovirus exposure and HLA in healthy donors. Study results and limitations: For most TCR sequences rarity was the rule, although some public TCRs occurred in many donors.

The study ran its PCR with 60 Vbeta and 13 Jbeta primers. Assay used: immunoSEQ multiplex PCR; TCRdb lists only in-frame clones, some missing. Of 150,000 to 200,000 clones listed, 79% were seen once; the top ten hold about 2%. The CDR3 consists of 19 residues. As for this clone: Its cognate antigen is unknown.

What was sequenced was PBMCs. The receptor's source is a woman aged 50 to 60 in good health and CMV-seronegative. This chain joins TRBV21-1 and TRBJ2-7; the table's D call of TRBD2 was not tested on the DNA. TRBV21-1 has pseudogene status. CDR3: CASEPTGPGVAGGPLKQYF. The CDR3 nucleotides read TGTGCCAGCGAGCCGACAGGCCCAGGAGTAGCGGGAGGCCCTCTCAAGCAGTACTTC.